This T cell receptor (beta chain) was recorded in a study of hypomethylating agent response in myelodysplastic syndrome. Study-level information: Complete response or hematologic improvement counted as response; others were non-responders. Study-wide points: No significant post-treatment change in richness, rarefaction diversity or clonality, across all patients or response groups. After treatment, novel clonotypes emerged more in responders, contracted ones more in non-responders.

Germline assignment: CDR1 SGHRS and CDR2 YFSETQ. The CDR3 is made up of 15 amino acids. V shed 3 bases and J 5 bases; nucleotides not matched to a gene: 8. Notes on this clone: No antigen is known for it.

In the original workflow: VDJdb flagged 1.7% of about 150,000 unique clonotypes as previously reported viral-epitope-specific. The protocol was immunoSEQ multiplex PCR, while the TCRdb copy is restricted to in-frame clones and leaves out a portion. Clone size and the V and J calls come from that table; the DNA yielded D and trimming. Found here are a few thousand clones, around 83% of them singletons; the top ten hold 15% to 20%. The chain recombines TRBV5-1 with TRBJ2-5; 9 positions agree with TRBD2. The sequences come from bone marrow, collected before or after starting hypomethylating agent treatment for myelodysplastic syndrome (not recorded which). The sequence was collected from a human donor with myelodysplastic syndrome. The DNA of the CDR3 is TGCGCCAGCAGCTCCGCGGGGGGGCCCCAGGAGACCCAGTACTTC. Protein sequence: CASSSAGGPQETQYF.